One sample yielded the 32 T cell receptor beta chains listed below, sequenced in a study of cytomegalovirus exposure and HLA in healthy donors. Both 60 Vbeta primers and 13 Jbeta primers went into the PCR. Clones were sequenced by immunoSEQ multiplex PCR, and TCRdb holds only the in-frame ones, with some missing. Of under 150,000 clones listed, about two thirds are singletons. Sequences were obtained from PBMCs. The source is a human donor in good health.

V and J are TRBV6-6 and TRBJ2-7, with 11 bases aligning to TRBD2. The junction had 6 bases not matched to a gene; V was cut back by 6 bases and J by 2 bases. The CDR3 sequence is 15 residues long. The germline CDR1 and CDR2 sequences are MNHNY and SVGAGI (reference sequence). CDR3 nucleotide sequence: TGTGCCAGCAGCACGGGACTAGCGGCAACCTACGAGCAGTACTTC. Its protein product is CASSTGLAATYEQYF.

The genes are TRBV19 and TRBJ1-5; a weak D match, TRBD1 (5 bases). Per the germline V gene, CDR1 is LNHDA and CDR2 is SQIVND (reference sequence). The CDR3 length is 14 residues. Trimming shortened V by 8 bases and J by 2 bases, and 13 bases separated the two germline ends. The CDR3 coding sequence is TGTGCCAGTCGGGGAGGGGACCGCAATCAGCCCCAGCATTTT. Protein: CASRGGDRNQPQHF.

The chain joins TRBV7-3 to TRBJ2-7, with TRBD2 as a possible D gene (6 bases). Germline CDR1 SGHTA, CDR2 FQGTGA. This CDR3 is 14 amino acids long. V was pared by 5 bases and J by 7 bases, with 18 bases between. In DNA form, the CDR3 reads TGTGCCAGCAGCGAGAGACTAGTTGGGGGAGAGCAGTACTTC. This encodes CASSERLVGGEQYF.

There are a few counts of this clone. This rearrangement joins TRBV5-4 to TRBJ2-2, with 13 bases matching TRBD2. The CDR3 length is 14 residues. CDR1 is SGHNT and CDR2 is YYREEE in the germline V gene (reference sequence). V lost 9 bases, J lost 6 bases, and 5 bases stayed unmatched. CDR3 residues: CATRLAGGSGELFF. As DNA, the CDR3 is TGTGCCACCCGACTAGCGGGAGGTTCCGGGGAGCTGTTTTTT.

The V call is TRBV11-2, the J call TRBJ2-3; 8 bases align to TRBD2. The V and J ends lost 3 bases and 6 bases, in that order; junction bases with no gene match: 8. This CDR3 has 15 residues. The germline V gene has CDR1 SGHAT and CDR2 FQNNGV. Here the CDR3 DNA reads TGTGCCAGCAGCTTGGCAGCGGGGGACCAGGATACGCAGTATTTT. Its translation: CASSLAAGDQDTQYF.

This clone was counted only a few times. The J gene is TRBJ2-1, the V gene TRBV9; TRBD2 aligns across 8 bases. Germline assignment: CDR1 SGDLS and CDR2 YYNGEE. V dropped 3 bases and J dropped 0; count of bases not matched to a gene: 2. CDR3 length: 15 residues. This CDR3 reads CASSGGTSSYNEQFF. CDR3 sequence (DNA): TGTGCCAGCAGCGGTGGGACTAGCTCCTACAATGAGCAGTTCTTC.

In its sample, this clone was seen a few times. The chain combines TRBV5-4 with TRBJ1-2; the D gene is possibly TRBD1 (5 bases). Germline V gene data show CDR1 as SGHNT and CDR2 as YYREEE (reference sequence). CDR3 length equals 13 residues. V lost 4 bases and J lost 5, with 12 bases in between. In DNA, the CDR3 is TGTGCCAGCAGCAGGGGTGGGGCATATGGCTACACCTTC. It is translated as CASSRGGAYGYTF.

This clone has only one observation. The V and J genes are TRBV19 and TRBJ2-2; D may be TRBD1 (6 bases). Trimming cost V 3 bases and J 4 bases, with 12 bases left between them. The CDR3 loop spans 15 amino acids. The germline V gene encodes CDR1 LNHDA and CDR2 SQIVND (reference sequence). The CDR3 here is CASSMGTYITGELFF. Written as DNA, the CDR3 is TGTGCCAGTAGTATGGGGACATACATCACCGGGGAGCTGTTTTTT.

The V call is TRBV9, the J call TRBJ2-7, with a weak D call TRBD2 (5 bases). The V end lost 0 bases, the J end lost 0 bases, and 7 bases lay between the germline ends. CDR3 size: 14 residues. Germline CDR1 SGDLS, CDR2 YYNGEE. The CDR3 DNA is TGTGCCAGCAGCGTAGGAGGGCCCTCCTACGAGCAGTACTTC. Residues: CASSVGGPSYEQYF. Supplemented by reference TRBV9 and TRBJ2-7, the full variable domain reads DSGVTQTPKHLITATGQRVTLRCSPRSGDLSVYWYQQSLDQGLQFLIQYYNGEERAKGNILERFSAQQFPDLHSELNLSSLELGDSALYFCASSVGGPSYEQYFGPGTRLTVT.

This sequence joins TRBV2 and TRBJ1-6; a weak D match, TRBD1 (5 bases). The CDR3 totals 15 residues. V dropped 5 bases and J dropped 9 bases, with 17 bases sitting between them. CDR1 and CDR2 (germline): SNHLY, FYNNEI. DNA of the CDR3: TGTGCCAGCAGTAACCGGGACTCACGCCTTTCACCCCTCCACTTT. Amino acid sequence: CASSNRDSRLSPLHF.

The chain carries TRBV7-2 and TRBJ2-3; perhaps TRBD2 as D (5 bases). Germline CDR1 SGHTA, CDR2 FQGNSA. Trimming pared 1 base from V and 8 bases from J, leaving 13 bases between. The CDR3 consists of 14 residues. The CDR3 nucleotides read TGTGCCAGCAGCTTAGGGGAGTCGACGCCTACGCAGTATTTT. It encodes CASSLGESTPTQYF.

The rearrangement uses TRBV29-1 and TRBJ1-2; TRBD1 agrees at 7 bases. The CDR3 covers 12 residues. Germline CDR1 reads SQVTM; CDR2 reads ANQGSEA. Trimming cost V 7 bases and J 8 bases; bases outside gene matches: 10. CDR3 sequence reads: CSARDRVSGYTF. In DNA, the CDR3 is TGCAGCGCAAGAGACAGGGTGAGCGGCTACACCTTC. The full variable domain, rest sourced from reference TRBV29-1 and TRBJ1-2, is SAVISQKPSRDICQRGTSLTIQCQVDSQVTMMFWYRQQPGQSLTLIATANQGSEATYESGFVIDKFPISRPNLTFSTLTVSNMSPEDSSIYLCSARDRVSGYTFGSGTRLTVV.

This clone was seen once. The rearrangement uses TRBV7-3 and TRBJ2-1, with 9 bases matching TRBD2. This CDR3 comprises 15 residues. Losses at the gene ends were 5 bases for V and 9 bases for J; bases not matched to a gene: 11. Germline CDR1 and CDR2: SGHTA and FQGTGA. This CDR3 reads CASSQGLARIGEQFF. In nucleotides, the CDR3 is TGTGCCAGCAGCCAGGGACTAGCTCGAATCGGTGAGCAGTTCTTC.

CDR3 protein: CASNPGQGDTGELFF. CDR3 DNA sequence: TGTGCCAGCAATCCGGGACAGGGGGACACCGGGGAGCTGTTTTTT. The genes are TRBV5-4 and TRBJ2-2; TRBD1 matches at 11 bases. The V gene's germline CDR1 is SGHNT and CDR2 YYREEE (reference sequence). The CDR3 contains 15 residues. With V trimmed by 6 bases and J by 3 bases, 4 bases remained unmatched.

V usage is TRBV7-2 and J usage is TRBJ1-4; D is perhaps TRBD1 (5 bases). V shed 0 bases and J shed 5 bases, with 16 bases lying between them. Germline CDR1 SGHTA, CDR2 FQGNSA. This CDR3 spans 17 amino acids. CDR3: CASSLARGRRGNEKLFF. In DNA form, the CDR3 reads TGTGCCAGCAGCTTAGCGCGCGGCCGGCGGGGGAATGAAAAACTGTTTTTT.

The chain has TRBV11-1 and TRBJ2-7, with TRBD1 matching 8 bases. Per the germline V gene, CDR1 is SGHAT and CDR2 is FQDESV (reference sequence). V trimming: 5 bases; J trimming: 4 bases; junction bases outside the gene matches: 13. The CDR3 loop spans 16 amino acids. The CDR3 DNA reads TGTGCCAGCAGCCTCAGGGGCCGTCAGGGGGCATACGAGCAGTACTTC. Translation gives CASSLRGRQGAYEQYF.

CDR3 DNA: TGTGCCAGCAGTGAGAGACAGGGAGCAAGCACAGATACGCAGTATTTT. Protein: CASSERQGASTDTQYF. The gene calls are TRBV6-1 and TRBJ2-3, with TRBD1 identical over 7 bases. V lost 3 bases, J lost 0 bases, and 6 bases stayed unmatched. The CDR3 consists of 16 residues. Germline V lookup: CDR1 MNHNS, CDR2 SASEGT.

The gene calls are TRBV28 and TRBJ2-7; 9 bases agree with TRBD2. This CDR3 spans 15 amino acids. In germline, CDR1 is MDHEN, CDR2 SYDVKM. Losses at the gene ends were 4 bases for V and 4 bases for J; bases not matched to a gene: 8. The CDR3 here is CASSSRLAEDYEQYF. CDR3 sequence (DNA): TGTGCCAGCAGTTCCCGACTAGCGGAAGATTACGAGCAGTACTTC.

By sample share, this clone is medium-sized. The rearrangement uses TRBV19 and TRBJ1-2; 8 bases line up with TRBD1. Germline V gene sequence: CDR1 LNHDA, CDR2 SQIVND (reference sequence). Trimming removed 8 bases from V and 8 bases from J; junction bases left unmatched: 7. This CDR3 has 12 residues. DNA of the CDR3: TGTGCCAGTGTGGACAGGGCTGAGGGCTACACCTTC. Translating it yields CASVDRAEGYTF.

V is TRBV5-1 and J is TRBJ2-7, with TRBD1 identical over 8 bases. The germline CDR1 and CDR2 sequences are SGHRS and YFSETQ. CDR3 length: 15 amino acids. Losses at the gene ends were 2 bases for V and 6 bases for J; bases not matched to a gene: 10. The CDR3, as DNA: TGCGCCAGCAGCTTATACCAGGGGGCTGAAGGCGAGCAGTACTTC. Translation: CASSLYQGAEGEQYF.

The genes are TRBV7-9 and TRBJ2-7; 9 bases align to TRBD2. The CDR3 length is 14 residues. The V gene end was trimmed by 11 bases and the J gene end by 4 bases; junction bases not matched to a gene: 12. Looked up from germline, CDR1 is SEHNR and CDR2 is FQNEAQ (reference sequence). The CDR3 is CAVLGGLAGYEQYF. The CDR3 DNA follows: TGTGCCGTCCTAGGTGGGCTAGCGGGATACGAGCAGTACTTC.

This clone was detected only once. CDR3 residues: CASSYGGTRGSGELFF. For the CDR3, the DNA is TGTGCCAGCAGCTATGGTGGGACTAGGGGGTCCGGGGAGCTGTTTTTT. The chain is built from TRBV11-3 and TRBJ2-2; TRBD2 matches at 8 bases. Germline V lookup: CDR1 SGHNT, CDR2 YENEEA. The CDR3 extends over 16 amino acids. V dropped 4 bases and J dropped 6; count of bases not matched to a gene: 10.

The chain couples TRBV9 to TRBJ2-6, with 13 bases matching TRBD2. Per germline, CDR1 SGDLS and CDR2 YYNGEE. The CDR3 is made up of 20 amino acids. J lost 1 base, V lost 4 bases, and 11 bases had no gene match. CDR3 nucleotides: TGTGCCAGCAGCACGACTAGCGGGGGGTCTCCACCGTCTGGGGCCAACGTCCTGACTTTC. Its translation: CASSTTSGGSPPSGANVLTF.

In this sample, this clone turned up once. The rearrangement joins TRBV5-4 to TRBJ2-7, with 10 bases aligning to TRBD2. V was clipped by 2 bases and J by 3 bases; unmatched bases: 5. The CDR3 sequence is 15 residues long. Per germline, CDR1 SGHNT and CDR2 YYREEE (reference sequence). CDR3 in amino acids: CASSFTSGAVYEQYF. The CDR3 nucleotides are TGTGCCAGCAGCTTCACTAGCGGGGCGGTCTACGAGCAGTACTTC.

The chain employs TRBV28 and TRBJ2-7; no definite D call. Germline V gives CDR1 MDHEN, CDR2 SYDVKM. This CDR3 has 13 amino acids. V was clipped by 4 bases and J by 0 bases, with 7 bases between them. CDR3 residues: CASSYNPSYEQYF. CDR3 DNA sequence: TGTGCCAGCAGTTACAATCCCTCCTACGAGCAGTACTTC. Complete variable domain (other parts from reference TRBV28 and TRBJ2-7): DVKVTQSSRYLVKRTGEKVFLECVQDMDHENMFWYRQDPGLGLRLIYFSYDVKMKEKGDIPEGYSVSREKKERFSLILESASTNQTSMYLCASSYNPSYEQYFGPGTRLTVT.

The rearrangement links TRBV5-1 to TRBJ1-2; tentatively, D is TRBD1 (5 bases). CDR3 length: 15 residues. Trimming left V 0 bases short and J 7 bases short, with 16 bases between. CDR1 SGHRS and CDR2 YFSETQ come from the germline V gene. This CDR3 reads CASSLGGREGRGYTF. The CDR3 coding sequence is TGCGCCAGCAGCTTGGGTGGCAGGGAAGGTCGTGGCTACACCTTC.

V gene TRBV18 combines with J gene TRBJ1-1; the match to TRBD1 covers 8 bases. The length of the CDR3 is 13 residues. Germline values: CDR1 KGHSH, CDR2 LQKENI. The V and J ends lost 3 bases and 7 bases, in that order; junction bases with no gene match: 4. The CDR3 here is CASSPGTGLEAFF. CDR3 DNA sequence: TGTGCCAGCTCACCGGGGACAGGCCTTGAAGCTTTCTTT.

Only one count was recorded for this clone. The CDR3 DNA is TGTGCCAGTGGCGGTCGGGGGGTGGGGGACACTGAAGCTTTCTTT. It codes for CASGGRGVGDTEAFF. This chain links TRBV19 with TRBJ1-1, with a tentative D call TRBD1 (5 bases). Germline V gene lookup returns CDR1 LNHDA and CDR2 SQIVND (reference sequence). The CDR3 consists of 15 residues. Trimming removed 8 bases from V and 3 bases from J, with 19 bases in between. Using reference TRBV19 and TRBJ1-1 for the parts outside the CDR3, the full variable domain is DGGITQSPKYLFRKEGQNVTLSCEQNLNHDAMYWYRQDPGQGLRLIYYSQIVNDFQKGDIAEGYSVSREKKESFPLTVTSAQKNPTAFYLCASGGRGVGDTEAFFGQGTRLTVV.

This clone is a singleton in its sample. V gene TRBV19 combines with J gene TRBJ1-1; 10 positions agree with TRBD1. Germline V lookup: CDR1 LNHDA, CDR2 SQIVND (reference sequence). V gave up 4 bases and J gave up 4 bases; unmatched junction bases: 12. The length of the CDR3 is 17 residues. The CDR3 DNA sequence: TGTGCCAGTAGTAAAGGGACAGGGGTTACGGTAGGCACTGAAGCTTTCTTT. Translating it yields CASSKGTGVTVGTEAFF.

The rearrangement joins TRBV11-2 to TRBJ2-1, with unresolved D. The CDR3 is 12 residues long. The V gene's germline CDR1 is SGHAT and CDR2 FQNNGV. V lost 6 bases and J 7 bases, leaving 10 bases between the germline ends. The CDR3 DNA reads TGTGCCAGCAGTCCTAGGTCAAATGAGCAGTTCTTC. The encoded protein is CASSPRSNEQFF.

CDR3 coding DNA: TGCGCCAGCAGCTTGGGGGACAGGGGAGGCGATCAGCCCCAGCATTTT. Translated: CASSLGDRGGDQPQHF. The chain joins TRBV5-1 to TRBJ1-5, with 10 bases lining up with TRBD1. This CDR3 region has 16 residues. The germline V gene has CDR1 SGHRS and CDR2 YFSETQ. Trimming cost V 0 bases and J 5 bases; bases outside gene matches: 5.

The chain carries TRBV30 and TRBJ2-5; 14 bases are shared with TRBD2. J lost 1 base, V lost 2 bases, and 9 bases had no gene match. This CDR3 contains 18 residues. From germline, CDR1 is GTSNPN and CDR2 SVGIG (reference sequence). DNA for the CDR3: TGTGCCTGGAGTCCTCCGGGACTAGCGGGGGCCTTCCAAGAGACCCAGTACTTC. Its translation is CAWSPPGLAGAFQETQYF.